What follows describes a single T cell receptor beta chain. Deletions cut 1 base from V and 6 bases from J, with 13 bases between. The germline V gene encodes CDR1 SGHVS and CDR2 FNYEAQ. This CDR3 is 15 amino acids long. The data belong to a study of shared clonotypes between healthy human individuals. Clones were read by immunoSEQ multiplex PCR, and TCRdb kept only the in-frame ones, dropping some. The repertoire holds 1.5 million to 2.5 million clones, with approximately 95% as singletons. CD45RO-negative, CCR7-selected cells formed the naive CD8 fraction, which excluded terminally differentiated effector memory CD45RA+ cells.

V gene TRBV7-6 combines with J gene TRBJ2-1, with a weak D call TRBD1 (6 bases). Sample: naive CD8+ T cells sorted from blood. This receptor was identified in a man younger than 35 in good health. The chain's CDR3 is CASSLDRDISNEQFF. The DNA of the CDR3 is TGTGCCAGCAGCTTAGATAGGGACATTTCCAATGAGCAGTTCTTC.